This T cell receptor (beta chain) is drawn from a study of immune evolution from preneoplasia to lung adenocarcinoma. The method was immunoSEQ multiplex PCR; TCRdb's version includes in-frame clones alone and lacks a portion of them. The sample has roughly 6,600 clones, roughly 78% seen once; the top ten hold 5.5% to 6.5%. This CDR3 has 12 residues. Per germline, CDR1 GTSNPN and CDR2 SVGIG (reference sequence). Deletions cut 3 bases from V and 9 bases from J, with 14 bases between. The sample comprised FFPE adjacent normal lung tissue. The chain employs TRBV30 and TRBJ1-1; D gene ambiguous. This receptor was identified in a person in their sixties or seventies with lung adenocarcinoma. The CDR3 sequence: CAWRGLGPQAFF. In DNA form, the CDR3 reads TGTGCCTGGAGGGGCCTTGGCCCACAAGCTTTCTTT.